These 5 T cell receptor beta chains were sequenced from one sample in a study of blood T cell repertoires in COVID-19 (dated by TCRdb to between 2020 and 2021). Libraries were built with the immunoSEQ multiplex PCR assay. The immuneACCESS repertoire file appears here via TCRdb, limited to in-frame rearrangements. These files lack a portion of the clones; in checked studies, under half of the deficit traces to unresolved V genes, and the cause of the others is not known. The sample has fewer than 120,000 clones on record, 70% to 90% of them singletons. The top ten clonotypes cover 4.8% of the sample. Specimen: peripheral blood. These receptors originate from a human donor in a cohort sampled during active COVID-19.

The V and J genes are TRBV7-9 and TRBJ2-3, with 10 bases identical to TRBD2. The CDR3 covers 16 residues. The germline gives CDR1 SEHNR, CDR2 FQNEAQ (reference sequence). V trimming: 4 bases; J trimming: 2 bases; junction bases outside the gene matches: 6. CDR3 in DNA: TGTGCCAGCAGCTCCAGCGGGAGGGGAATCACAGATACGCAGTATTTT. It codes for CASSSSGRGITDTQYF.

The chain recombines TRBV7-8 with TRBJ2-3; the D gene is possibly TRBD2 (5 bases). Germline V gene data show CDR1 as SGHVS and CDR2 as FQNEAQ. V was pared by 0 bases and J by 0 bases, with 13 bases between. The CDR3 loop spans 17 amino acids. The CDR3 coding sequence is TGTGCCAGCAGCTTAGCGAGGCTAGCAACTAGCACAGATACGCAGTATTTT. Translated: CASSLARLATSTDTQYF.

This rearrangement joins TRBV10-2 to TRBJ1-2, with 8 positions matching TRBD1. The CDR3 is 14 residues long. V gave up 6 bases and J gave up 2 bases; unmatched junction bases: 5. Germline V gives CDR1 WSHSY, CDR2 SAAADI. The CDR3 DNA sequence: TGCGCCAGCAGCCGGGACAGGCTAAACTATGGCTACACCTTC. It codes for CASSRDRLNYGYTF.

This chain joins TRBV10-1 and TRBJ1-5, with TRBD1 as a possible D gene (5 bases). The CDR3 is made up of 19 amino acids. V lost 7 bases to trimming and J lost 0 bases, with 25 bases between them. Germline-derived CDR1 and CDR2 are WNHNN and SYGVQD (reference sequence). The CDR3 sequence: CASTRSGDSPTYSNQPQHF. Here the CDR3 DNA reads TGCGCCAGCACCCGATCGGGGGACTCCCCTACTTATAGCAATCAGCCCCAGCATTTT.

The gene calls are TRBV7-9 and TRBJ2-3; possible D gene TRBD2, 5 bases. V was clipped by 5 bases and J by 8 bases, with 8 bases between them. This CDR3 has 11 amino acids. Germline CDR1 is SEHNR and CDR2 is FQNEAQ (reference sequence). The CDR3 reads CASSPAGTQYF. The CDR3 coding sequence is TGTGCCAGCAGCCCGGCGGGTACGCAGTATTTT.